This T cell receptor (beta chain) was sequenced for a study of blood T cell repertoires in COVID-19. The wider study: Both acute and convalescent COVID-19 samples were obtained from the United States, Italy and Spain.

Looked up from germline, CDR1 is SGHRS and CDR2 is YFSETQ. The CDR3 sequence is 19 residues long. J gave up 1 base and V 0 bases, and 10 bases lay outside the gene matches. The table came from immunoSEQ multiplex PCR; TCRdb's copy has only in-frame clones and leaves some out. The sample has approximately 160,000 clones, just over 85% seen once; the top ten hold 5.5% to 7%. The TCR originated in a man aged 45 to 65 with active or convalescent COVID-19. V usage is TRBV5-1 and J usage is TRBJ2-1; TRBD1 matches 10 bases. The sequenced sample consisted of peripheral blood. The CDR3 here is CASSLGTGGSSRSYNEQFF. The CDR3 DNA is TGCGCCAGCAGCTTGGGGACAGGGGGGTCCTCTAGGTCCTACAATGAGCAGTTCTTC.